The 8 T cell receptor beta chains given below trace back to one sample, sequenced in a study of blood T cell repertoires in COVID-19. Repertoires were generated with immunoSEQ multiplex PCR, while TCRdb's copy carries only in-frame clones and drops some. The table has 110,000 to 150,000 clones, approximately 78% seen once. Specimen: peripheral blood. These receptors were taken from a woman older than 75 with acute or convalescent COVID-19.

The chain employs TRBV29-1 and TRBJ1-5; D not certain. From germline, CDR1 is SQVTM and CDR2 ANQGSEA. Trimming pared 2 bases from V and 2 bases from J, leaving 7 bases between. The CDR3 has 13 residues. The DNA for the CDR3 is TGCAGCGTTGAAACCGGGGGCAATCAGCCCCAGCATTTT. Translated: CSVETGGNQPQHF.

This chain links TRBV7-9 with TRBJ2-7; tentatively, D is TRBD2 (6 bases). Between the trimmed V and J ends, which lost 3 bases and 6 bases, there was a span of 9 bases. Germline CDR1 and CDR2: SEHNR and FQNEAQ (reference sequence). CDR3 length: 12 residues. The CDR3 sequence is CASSFGGVEQYF. Here the CDR3 DNA reads TGTGCCAGCAGCTTCGGAGGGGTCGAGCAGTACTTC.

The chain is built from TRBV5-4 and TRBJ2-7; 7 bases align to TRBD2. The CDR3 extends over 15 amino acids. V lost 3 bases and J lost 0; bases outside the gene matches: 6. CDR1 and CDR2 (germline): SGHNT, YYREEE (reference sequence). CDR3 in DNA: TGTGCCAGCAGCTCGAGACTAGCAGACTCCTACGAGCAGTACTTC. This encodes CASSSRLADSYEQYF.

The chain joins TRBV28 to TRBJ2-1; 10 bases fit TRBD1. Trimming took 4 bases from V and 3 from J; bases not matched to a gene: 6. The germline V gene encodes CDR1 MDHEN and CDR2 SYDVKM. The CDR3 covers 16 residues. The CDR3 nucleotides read TGTGCCAGCAGTTCGCCGGGACAGGGGTACTACAATGAGCAGTTCTTC. This codes for CASSSPGQGYYNEQFF.

The V and J genes are TRBV7-6 and TRBJ2-1; weak D call: TRBD1 (6 bases). The CDR3 has 14 amino acids. Germline CDR1 and CDR2: SGHVS and FNYEAQ. Trimming cost V 1 base and J 8 bases, with 12 bases left between them. CDR3 sequence reads: CASSLELWGHEQFF. As DNA, the CDR3 is TGTGCCAGCAGCTTAGAGTTGTGGGGGCATGAGCAGTTCTTC.

About this clone: Other DNA sequences in the sample encode the same CDR3. V and J are TRBV12-3 or TRBV12-4 and TRBJ2-7, with D uncertain. The CDR3 is 13 residues long. Trimming stripped 3 bases from V and 0 bases from J, with 6 bases between. The CDR3 nucleotides are TGTGCCAGCAGTTTCTCGAGCTCCTACGAGCAGTACTTC. Its translation is CASSFSSSYEQYF.

The V gene is TRBV23-1, the J gene TRBJ2-7, with TRBD2 matching over 7 bases. TRBV23-1 is an ORF, with its function uncertain. V was clipped by 4 bases and J by 3 bases; unmatched bases: 9. This CDR3 is built from 15 residues. CDR3 sequence: CASSLDLAAIYEQYF. In nucleotides, the CDR3 is TGCGCCAGCAGTCTTGACCTAGCGGCAATCTACGAGCAGTACTTC.

This clone has just one count. The chain uses TRBV19 and TRBJ2-1; D uncertain. This CDR3 comprises 13 residues. Germline assignment: CDR1 LNHDA and CDR2 SQIVND (reference sequence). V lost 1 base to trimming and J lost 8 bases, with 9 bases between them. DNA of the CDR3: TGTGCCAGTAGTATAGGGCTCGGAGATGAGCAGTTCTTC. Residues: CASSIGLGDEQFF.